These 14 T cell receptor beta chains were sequenced from one sample in a study of read filtering for tumor transcriptome and immune sequencing. From about 0.4 ug of RNA, a library with molecular barcoded alpha/delta and beta/gamma adaptors was made. A single record per CDR3 protein comes from TCRdb applying MiXCR to the reads. Of about 22,000 distinct CDR3 sequences in the sample, around 13% were seen once. The sequenced material came from a population of CD138-negative cells sorted from bone marrow. The receptors were sampled from a donor over 35 with multiple myeloma.

There are many counts of this clonotype. The gene calls are TRBV20-1 and TRBJ1-1, with D uncertain. The V end was cut by 0 bases, the J end by 0 bases, with 11 bases between. The CDR3 length is 15 residues. Germline lookup yields CDR1 DFQATT and CDR2 SNEGSKA (reference sequence). The CDR3 sequence is CSARERRLLNTEAFF. The DNA for the CDR3 is TGCAGTGCTAGAGAACGCCGCCTCCTGAACACTGAAGCTTTCTTT.

The sample holds a few counts of this clonotype. This rearrangement joins TRBV25-1 to TRBJ2-1, with TRBD2 identical over 11 bases. The junction had 4 bases not matched to a gene; V was cut back by 1 base and J by 2 bases. Germline V lookup: CDR1 MGHDK, CDR2 SYGVNS. This CDR3 has 17 residues. The CDR3 is CASSELGLAGPYNEQFF. The CDR3 nucleotides read TGTGCCAGCAGTGAATTAGGACTAGCGGGCCCCTACAATGAGCAGTTCTTC.

This clonotype showed up many times. The chain uses TRBV20-1 and TRBJ1-1; no clear D gene. Germline V gene lookup returns CDR1 DFQATT and CDR2 SNEGSKA (reference sequence). Trimming took off 2 bases at V and 5 bases at J, with 15 bases between the two ends. CDR3 length equals 14 residues. The CDR3 nucleotides are TGCAGTGCTAGAATCGGAACGAATCCAACTGAAGCTTTCTTT. Its translation is CSARIGTNPTEAFF.

This clonotype has ten or more counts. The CDR3 DNA is TGCGCCAGCAGCTTTCTAGGGCAGACTAGCACAGATACGCAGTATTTT. Amino acid sequence: CASSFLGQTSTDTQYF. The chain employs TRBV5-1 and TRBJ2-3; D unclear. V was shortened by 2 bases and J by 0 bases, with 13 bases between the two germline ends. This CDR3 region has 16 residues. The V gene's germline CDR1 is SGHRS and CDR2 YFSETQ.

About this clonotype itself: A much larger clone differs from this one at a single base, so this may be a read error. The CDR3 bases are TGTGCCAGCAGCCTAGCGGGCGGCGCCTACAATGAGCAGTCCTTC. This translates into CASSLAGGAYNEQSF. This rearrangement joins TRBV11-2 to TRBJ2-1; 8 bases line up with TRBD2. The CDR3 extends over 15 amino acids. The germline V gene encodes CDR1 SGHAT and CDR2 FQNNGV.

Many counts were recorded for this clonotype. The rearrangement joins TRBV20-1 to TRBJ2-7; D gene ambiguous. The CDR3 sequence is 11 residues long. Trimming removed 4 bases from V and 3 bases from J, with 7 bases in between. Germline-derived CDR1 and CDR2 are DFQATT and SNEGSKA (reference sequence). The CDR3 DNA sequence: TGCAGTGCTACTATGGGCTACGAGCAGTACTTC. Translation gives CSATMGYEQYF.

The table lists this clonotype with many counts. The chain combines TRBV4-1 with TRBJ2-3; 7 nucleotides match TRBD1. V shed 1 base, J shed 4 bases, and the junction held 20 bases outside the gene matches. CDR1 is MGHRA and CDR2 is YSYEKL in the germline V gene. The CDR3 loop spans 20 amino acids. The DNA for the CDR3 is TGCGCCAGCAGCCAAGTGGTAAAAGGGGGCATGGGTTTCTCGGCAGATACGCAGTATTTT. Translated: CASSQVVKGGMGFSADTQYF.

This clonotype was seen at least ten times. The rearrangement joins TRBV19 to TRBJ1-5; 8 bases fit TRBD1. The junction had 1 base not matched to a gene; V was cut back by 5 bases and J by 4 bases. The CDR3 sequence is 13 residues long. From germline, CDR1 is LNHDA and CDR2 SQIVND (reference sequence). CDR3 sequence: CASSGDRNQPQHF. The CDR3 bases are TGTGCCAGTAGTGGGGACAGGAATCAGCCCCAGCATTTT.

Of note for this clonotype: A junction end diverges from the germline sequence, so it may reflect a read error. This rearrangement joins TRBV29-1 to TRBJ2-1; no reliable D call. The CDR3 has 13 amino acids. Germline V lookup: CDR1 SQVTM, CDR2 ANQGSEA. The CDR3 sequence: CSVEGEQSNEQLF. In DNA form, the CDR3 reads TGCAGCGTTGAAGGGGAACAGAGCAATGAGCAGCTCTTC.

This clonotype was picked up many times. This sequence joins TRBV11-2 and TRBJ2-3; 10 positions match TRBD2. The CDR3 spans 15 residues. V shed 4 bases and J 5 bases; nucleotides not matched to a gene: 6. CDR1 and CDR2 from the germline V gene are SGHAT and FQNNGV. In DNA form, the CDR3 reads TGTGCCAGCAGCTCTCTTAGACTAGCGGGAGATACGCAGTATTTT. This sequence encodes CASSSLRLAGDTQYF. The full variable domain, completed using reference TRBV11-2 and TRBJ2-3, is EAGVAQSPRYKIIEKRQSVAFWCNPISGHATLYWYQQILGQGPKLLIQFQNNGVVDDSQLPKDRFSAERLKGVDSTLKIQPAKLEDSAVYLCASSSLRLAGDTQYFGPGTRLTVL.

This clonotype was detected a few times. This chain uses TRBV28 with TRBJ2-5; D gene uncertain. There are 15 residues in the CDR3. CDR1 is MDHEN and CDR2 is SYDVKM in the germline V gene. V lost 2 bases and J 5 bases, leaving 15 bases between the germline ends. CDR3 sequence: CASSLSQGPQETQYF. CDR3 nucleotides: TGTGCCAGCAGTTTAAGTCAAGGACCTCAGGAGACCCAGTACTTC.

This clonotype appeared many times. The chain couples TRBV7-9 to TRBJ2-7; D is ambiguous. Looked up from germline, CDR1 is SEHNR and CDR2 is FQNEAQ (reference sequence). This CDR3 is built from 12 residues. The V gene lost 1 base and the J gene lost 6 bases, with 7 bases spanning the gap. CDR3 sequence: CASSLVGSEQYF. The CDR3 nucleotides read TGTGCCAGCAGCTTAGTAGGGTCCGAGCAGTACTTC.

This clonotype was seen at least ten times. The chain combines TRBV30 with TRBJ2-7; 7 nucleotides line up with TRBD2. The trim removed 3 bases at V and 6 bases at J, leaving 11 bases unmatched. This CDR3 spans 14 amino acids. The V gene's germline CDR1 is GTSNPN and CDR2 SVGIG (reference sequence). CDR3 sequence reads: CAWSPAPGGSEQYF. CDR3 in DNA: TGTGCCTGGAGCCCAGCACCCGGCGGGAGCGAGCAGTACTTC. The full variable domain, with the rest looked up from reference TRBV30 and TRBJ2-7, is SQTIHQWPATLVQPVGSPLSLECTVEGTSNPNLYWYRQAAGRGLQLLFYSVGIGQISSEVPQNLSASRPQDRQFILSSKKLLLSDSGFYLCAWSPAPGGSEQYFGPGTRLTVT.

This clonotype was observed many times. This sequence joins TRBV29-1 and TRBJ2-5, with TRBD1 matching 9 bases. The CDR3 is 16 residues long. Trimming took 8 bases from V and 0 from J; bases not matched to a gene: 13. Per the germline V gene, CDR1 is SQVTM and CDR2 is ANQGSEA. CDR3 sequence: CSTDPADRGYQETQYF. The CDR3 DNA follows: TGCAGCACAGACCCGGCGGACAGGGGCTACCAAGAGACCCAGTACTTC.